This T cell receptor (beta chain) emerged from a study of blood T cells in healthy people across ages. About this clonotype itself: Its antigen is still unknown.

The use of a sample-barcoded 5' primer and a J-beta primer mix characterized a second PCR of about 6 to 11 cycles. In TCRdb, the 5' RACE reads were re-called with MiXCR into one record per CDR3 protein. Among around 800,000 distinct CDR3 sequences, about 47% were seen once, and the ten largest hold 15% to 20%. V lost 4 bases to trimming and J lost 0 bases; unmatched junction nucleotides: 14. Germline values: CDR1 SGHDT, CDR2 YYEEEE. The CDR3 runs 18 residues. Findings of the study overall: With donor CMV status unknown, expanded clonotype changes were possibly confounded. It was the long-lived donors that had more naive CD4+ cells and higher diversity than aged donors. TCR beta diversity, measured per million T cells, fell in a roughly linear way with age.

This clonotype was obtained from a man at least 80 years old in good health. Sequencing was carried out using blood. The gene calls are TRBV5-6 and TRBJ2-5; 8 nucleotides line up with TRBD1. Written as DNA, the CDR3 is TGTGCCAGCAGCCGTCCATTTACAGGGGGTATTAACCAAGAGACCCAGTACTTC. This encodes CASSRPFTGGINQETQYF.